This TCR beta chain stems from a study of cytomegalovirus exposure and HLA in healthy donors. Across the whole study: From HLA-typed donors, an early data release held approximately 85 million unique TCRs. Study-wide results and limits: Rarity characterized most TCR sequences, yet some public TCRs appeared in many donors. Cytomegalovirus status, reportedly, was diagnosed with high specificity and sensitivity by the classifier.

Both 60 Vbeta primers and 13 Jbeta primers went into the PCR. Clones were sequenced by immunoSEQ multiplex PCR, and TCRdb holds only the in-frame ones, with some missing. The table shows under 200,000 clones, with roughly 80% occurring only once. Details on this clone: Its antigen is still unknown.

CDR1 is SNHLY, CDR2 FYNNEI, per germline. The CDR3 sequence is 17 residues long. V lost 7 bases, J lost 4 bases, and 12 bases stayed unmatched. Source material: PBMCs. This clonotype was obtained from a man in his sixties in good health and CMV-seronegative. The J gene is TRBJ2-2, the V gene TRBV2; 10 nucleotides agree with TRBD2. The CDR3 is CASTASGTSVITGELFF. The CDR3, as DNA: TGTGCCAGCACTGCCTCCGGGACTAGCGTGATCACCGGGGAGCTGTTTTTT.